Presented here are 14 T cell receptor beta chains from one specimen sequenced in a study of cytomegalovirus exposure and HLA in healthy donors. A multiplex PCR was run with 60 Vbeta primers and 13 Jbeta primers. TCRdb's table, derived via immunoSEQ multiplex PCR, lists solely in-frame clones and lacks some. The sample lists around 140,000 clones, 76% occurring once. Sequenced input: PBMCs. Receptor source: a man in his forties in good health and CMV-seronegative.

This clone appeared a few times. This rearrangement joins TRBV7-2 to TRBJ1-3; D may be TRBD1 (6 bases). The CDR3 is 17 amino acids. The germline V gene encodes CDR1 SGHTA and CDR2 FQGNSA. V was trimmed by 5 bases and J by 0 bases, leaving 17 bases between them. The CDR3 sequence: CASSRRRTADSGNTIYF. The CDR3 region has the DNA TGTGCCAGCAGCCGCAGAAGGACAGCCGACTCTGGAAACACCATATATTTT.

The J gene is TRBJ2-7, the V gene TRBV18; 10 nucleotides align to TRBD1. From germline, CDR1 is KGHSH and CDR2 LQKENI. Trimming removed 0 bases from V and 4 bases from J; junction bases left unmatched: 6. The CDR3 is 16 residues long. The CDR3 DNA reads TGTGCCAGCTCACCACCCGCCGGGACAGGGGCTTACGAGCAGTACTTC. It translates to CASSPPAGTGAYEQYF.

V gene TRBV10-3 combines with J gene TRBJ2-3; 9 bases fit TRBD2. Germline CDR1 and CDR2: ENHRY and SYGVKD. Losses at the gene ends were 9 bases for V and 5 bases for J; bases not matched to a gene: 15. The CDR3 has 16 amino acids. The CDR3 reads CAMGGGAPQGGDTQYF. The CDR3 region has the DNA TGTGCCATGGGCGGGGGGGCCCCCCAGGGTGGAGATACGCAGTATTTT.

The chain recombines TRBV7-9 with TRBJ2-6; D is uncertain. The CDR3 extends over 15 amino acids. V gave up 5 bases and J gave up 1 base, with 9 bases separating them. Germline V gene lookup returns CDR1 SEHNR and CDR2 FQNEAQ (reference sequence). CDR3 region: CASSKLFSGANVLTF. The CDR3 DNA reads TGTGCCAGCAGCAAACTATTTTCTGGGGCCAACGTCCTGACTTTC.

The chain combines TRBV10-2 with TRBJ2-3, with 10 bases matching TRBD2. The germline V gene has CDR1 WSHSY and CDR2 SAAADI. CDR3 size: 15 residues. Trimming took 4 bases from V and 2 from J; bases not matched to a gene: 3. The CDR3 reads CASSGTSGNTDTQYF. For the CDR3, the DNA is TGCGCCAGCAGTGGGACTAGCGGAAACACAGATACGCAGTATTTT.

The gene calls are TRBV5-1 and TRBJ1-6, with TRBD1 matching over 7 bases. The CDR3 has 17 amino acids. Germline CDR1 reads SGHRS; CDR2 reads YFSETQ. The trim removed 4 bases at V and 0 bases at J, leaving 7 bases unmatched. The CDR3 loop is CASSVQGPSSYNSPLHF. DNA for the CDR3: TGCGCCAGCAGCGTACAGGGGCCGAGCTCCTATAATTCACCCCTCCACTTT.

The sample holds a few counts of this clone. J is TRBJ2-3 and V is TRBV28, with 8 bases identical to TRBD2. CDR1 and CDR2 from the germline V gene are MDHEN and SYDVKM. The ends lost 1 base at V and 1 base at J; junction bases unmatched: 4. The CDR3 runs to 16 residues. The CDR3 DNA is TGTGCCAGCAGTTTATTCGGGCGGGAGGGCACAGATACGCAGTATTTT. Protein sequence: CASSLFGREGTDTQYF.

The chain employs TRBV5-4 and TRBJ1-6, with 7 bases aligning to TRBD1. Trimming took 0 bases from V and 7 from J; bases not matched to a gene: 7. Germline-derived CDR1 and CDR2 are SGHNT and YYREEE (reference sequence). This CDR3 has 16 amino acids. CDR3 sequence reads: CASSLGQGAQNSPLHF. DNA of the CDR3: TGTGCCAGCAGCTTGGGACAGGGCGCTCAAAATTCACCCCTCCACTTT.

This clone was found a few times. J is TRBJ2-3 and V is TRBV9, with D uncertain. V was shortened by 4 bases and J by 1 base, with 19 bases between the two germline ends. Germline V gives CDR1 SGDLS, CDR2 YYNGEE. The CDR3 extends over 17 amino acids. The CDR3 DNA reads TGTGCCAGCAGCCCACCTCTCGAGGAGCTGGGCACAGATACGCAGTATTTT. Its translation: CASSPPLEELGTDTQYF.

The table lists this clone with a count of one. This chain uses TRBV27 with TRBJ1-5; 8 nucleotides line up with TRBD1. The germline V gene has CDR1 MNHEY and CDR2 SMNVEV (reference sequence). Unmatched junction bases numbered 11, after V lost 2 bases and J lost 2 bases. The CDR3 has 18 residues. DNA of the CDR3: TGTGCCAGCAGTTTACGCCAGGGACAGGTGAATGGCAATCAGCCCCAGCATTTT. Protein product: CASSLRQGQVNGNQPQHF.

J is TRBJ1-2 and V is TRBV6-6; 8 positions match TRBD1. Germline CDR1 and CDR2: MNHNY and SVGAGI (reference sequence). The V segment lost 2 bases and the J segment 8 bases; nucleotides outside the gene matches: 7. The CDR3 runs 14 residues. CDR3 loop: CASSYTPTGAGYTF. For the CDR3, the DNA is TGTGCCAGCAGTTACACCCCGACAGGGGCCGGCTACACCTTC.

This clone came up once. The J gene is TRBJ2-1, the V gene TRBV6-1; no firm D call. V lost 6 bases and J 10 bases, leaving 16 bases between the germline ends. Germline CDR1 is MNHNS and CDR2 is SASEGT. This CDR3 region has 13 residues. The CDR3 spells CASSPGYPAEQFF. The CDR3 DNA reads TGTGCCAGCAGCCCGGGTTACCCTGCCGAGCAGTTCTTC.

V and J are TRBV19 and TRBJ2-5, with 8 bases fitting TRBD1. There are 13 residues in the CDR3. From germline, CDR1 is LNHDA and CDR2 SQIVND (reference sequence). Trimming removed 5 bases from V and 5 bases from J; junction bases left unmatched: 4. The CDR3 sequence is CASSQDRGETQYF. The DNA for the CDR3 is TGTGCCAGTAGTCAAGACAGGGGTGAGACCCAGTACTTC.

The chain uses TRBV28 and TRBJ2-7; 10 nucleotides line up with TRBD2. The germline gives CDR1 MDHEN, CDR2 SYDVKM. With V trimmed by 6 bases and J by 1 base, 6 bases remained unmatched. The CDR3 consists of 15 residues. In nucleotides, the CDR3 is TGTGCCAGCAGCCAAACTAGCGGGGCTTCCTACGAGCAGTACTTC. The encoded protein is CASSQTSGASYEQYF.